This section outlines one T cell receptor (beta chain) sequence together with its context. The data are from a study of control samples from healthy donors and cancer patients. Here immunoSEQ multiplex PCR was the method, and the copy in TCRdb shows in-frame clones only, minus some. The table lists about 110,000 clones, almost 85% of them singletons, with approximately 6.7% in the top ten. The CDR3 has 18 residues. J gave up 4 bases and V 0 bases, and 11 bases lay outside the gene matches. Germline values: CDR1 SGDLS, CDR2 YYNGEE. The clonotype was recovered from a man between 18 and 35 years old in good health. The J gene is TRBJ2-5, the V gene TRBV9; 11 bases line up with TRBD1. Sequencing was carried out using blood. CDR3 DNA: TGTGCCAGCAGCGTAGGGACAGGGGGCAAACGTTTAGGAGAGACCCAGTACTTC. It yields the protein CASSVGTGGKRLGETQYF.